The rows below give T cell receptor beta chains drawn from one sample of a study of cytomegalovirus exposure and HLA in healthy donors. Here immunoSEQ multiplex PCR was the method, and the copy in TCRdb shows in-frame clones only, minus some. The table shows 100,000 to 150,000 clones, with roughly 80% occurring only once. The sample taken for sequencing was PBMCs. The source is a man aged 18 to 35 in good health and CMV-seronegative. Both conserved end residues are part of each CDR3. Each record gives: clone size, V gene, J gene, D gene, CDR3 protein, CDR3 DNA. The D gene is left open where the match is weak. Rows may omit the clone size; those that give it use once, few, many or a size class.

.	TRBV7-2	TRBJ1-1	TRBD1	CASSLGGQAEAFF	TGTGCCAGCAGCTTAGGAGGACAGGCGGAAGCTTTCTTT
.	TRBV7-8	TRBJ2-5	TRBD2	CASSLGPLAGGLYQETQYF	TGTGCCAGCAGCTTAGGACCCCTAGCGGGGGGTCTATACCAAGAGACCCAGTACTTC
.	TRBV27	TRBJ1-1	.	CASSLGSLPRVTEAFF	TGTGCCAGCAGTTTAGGGTCACTCCCCCGGGTCACTGAAGCTTTCTTT
.	TRBV7-2	TRBJ2-2	TRBD2	CASSSRNLAGYTGELFF	TGTGCCAGCAGCTCCCGCAACCTAGCGGGGTACACCGGGGAGCTGTTTTTT
.	TRBV7-8	TRBJ1-5	TRBD1	CASSPMGGQGPNQPQHF	TGTGCCAGCAGCCCCATGGGGGGACAGGGGCCGAATCAGCCCCAGCATTTT
.	TRBV19	TRBJ2-6	.	CASSIAGSGANVLTF	TGTGCCAGTAGTATAGCGGGGTCTGGGGCCAACGTCCTGACTTTC
.	TRBV6-1	TRBJ2-5	TRBD2	CASSEMGGAQYF	TGTGCCAGCAGTGAAATGGGGGGGGCCCAGTACTTC
.	TRBV5-1	TRBJ2-1	TRBD1	CASSLEWTGGVNEQFF	TGCGCCAGCAGCTTGGAATGGACAGGGGGGGTCAATGAGCAGTTCTTC
.	TRBV5-6	TRBJ1-1	.	CASSLTGSTEAFF	TGTGCCAGCAGCTTGACGGGGAGCACTGAAGCTTTCTTT
.	TRBV14	TRBJ2-6	.	CASSPRDKVWGANVLTF	TGTGCCAGCAGCCCCCGGGACAAGGTTTGGGGGGCCAACGTCCTGACTTTC
.	TRBV5-4	TRBJ2-1	TRBD2	CASTLAGGPNEQFF	TGTGCCAGCACCTTAGCGGGGGGGCCGAATGAGCAGTTCTTC
.	TRBV4-3	TRBJ1-2	.	CASSQDPGLNYGYTF	TGCGCCAGCAGCCAAGACCCAGGGTTAAACTATGGCTACACCTTC
.	TRBV11-1	TRBJ2-1	TRBD1	CASSILGGTGLGEQFF	TGTGCCAGCAGCATCTTAGGGGGGACAGGGTTGGGTGAGCAGTTCTTC
.	TRBV9	TRBJ2-3	.	CASSLLALWRTQYF	TGTGCCAGCAGTCTCCTCGCCCTATGGCGGACGCAGTATTTT
.	TRBV5-1	TRBJ1-1	TRBD1	CASSLGDRAAFF	TGCGCCAGCAGCTTGGGGGACAGGGCGGCTTTCTTT
.	TRBV7-3	TRBJ2-7	.	CASSSGPPGEQYF	TGTGCCAGCAGCTCCGGGCCCCCGGGGGAGCAGTACTTC
.	TRBV7-2	TRBJ2-3	TRBD2	CASSLDGTSGGGSDTQYF	TGTGCCAGCAGCTTAGACGGGACTAGCGGGGGTGGCTCAGATACGCAGTATTTT
.	TRBV11-2	TRBJ1-1	.	CASSGRTRGWTEAFF	TGTGCCAGCAGCGGGAGGACAAGGGGATGGACTGAAGCTTTCTTT
.	TRBV6-5	TRBJ1-6	.	CASRQTGPLHF	TGTGCCAGCAGACAGACAGGACCCCTCCACTTT
.	TRBV6-6	TRBJ2-2	.	CASSLTENTGELFF	TGTGCCAGCAGCCTTACAGAGAACACCGGGGAGCTGTTTTTT
.	TRBV5-6	TRBJ1-1	.	CASSSPEAEAFF	TGTGCCAGCAGCTCCCCGGAGGCTGAAGCTTTCTTT
.	TRBV5-1	TRBJ1-1	.	CASNTFSAGLNMNTEAFF	TGCGCCAGCAACACCTTCTCTGCAGGGCTAAACATGAACACTGAAGCTTTCTTT
.	TRBV5-1	TRBJ1-6	.	CASSSDINSPLHF	TGCGCCAGCAGCTCCGACATTAATTCACCCCTCCACTTT
few	TRBV7-6	TRBJ2-2	.	CASSSHDWNRERRNTGELFF	TGTGCCAGCAGCTCCCACGATTGGAACCGGGAACGACGGAACACCGGGGAGCTGTTTTTT
.	TRBV27	TRBJ1-1	TRBD1	CASRRPGTGTTEAFF	TGTGCCAGCAGGCGACCCGGGACAGGCACAACTGAAGCTTTCTTT
.	TRBV5-1	TRBJ1-2	.	CASRPEEDSNYGYTF	TGCGCCAGCAGACCGGAGGAGGACTCTAACTATGGCTACACCTTC
.	TRBV5-1	TRBJ1-1	.	CARVIGVGTEAFF	TGCGCCAGGGTAATCGGGGTTGGAACTGAAGCTTTCTTT
few	TRBV7-9	TRBJ1-1	TRBD1	CASSYTRGPGGTEAFF	TGTGCCAGCAGTTATACCAGGGGGCCAGGAGGCACTGAAGCTTTCTTT
.	TRBV19	TRBJ2-3	.	CASSIGTTSTDTQYF	TGTGCCAGTAGTATAGGCACTACCTCCACAGATACGCAGTATTTT
.	TRBV7-2	TRBJ2-1	.	CASSFVLEDNEQFF	TGTGCCAGCAGCTTTGTTTTGGAGGACAATGAGCAGTTCTTC
.	TRBV13	TRBJ1-1	TRBD1	CASSLGLRGLGEAFF	TGTGCCAGCAGCTTAGGCCTGAGGGGGCTCGGTGAAGCTTTCTTT
.	TRBV20-1	TRBJ2-1	.	CSAPTRDEQFF	TGCAGTGCCCCGACCCGGGATGAGCAGTTCTTC
.	TRBV10-3	TRBJ2-7	.	CAISVPGSYEQYF	TGTGCCATCAGTGTCCCGGGGTCCTACGAGCAGTACTTC
.	TRBV7-3	TRBJ2-1	.	CASSFFTGGLFNEQFF	TGTGCCAGCAGCTTCTTTACGGGGGGCCTATTCAATGAGCAGTTCTTC
few	TRBV6-4	TRBJ1-1	.	CASSETANTEAFF	TGTGCCAGTAGTGAGACAGCGAACACTGAAGCTTTCTTT
.	TRBV27	TRBJ1-2	.	CASSRRPDSPSGYTF	TGTGCCAGCAGTCGTCGACCGGACTCCCCTAGTGGCTACACCTTC
.	TRBV19	TRBJ2-1	.	CASSVTGINEQFF	TGTGCCAGTAGCGTTACAGGGATCAATGAGCAGTTCTTC
few	TRBV9	TRBJ1-1	.	CASSVRMTGNTEAFF	TGTGCCAGCAGCGTTCGAATGACAGGGAACACTGAAGCTTTCTTT
.	TRBV6-6	TRBJ1-5	TRBD1	CASRRWDRGKIRPQHF	TGTGCCAGCAGACGTTGGGACAGGGGGAAAATCCGGCCCCAGCATTTT
.	TRBV11-2	TRBJ1-5	.	CASSYGQTGNQPQHF	TGTGCCAGCAGCTACGGACAGACGGGCAATCAGCCCCAGCATTTT
.	TRBV7-9	TRBJ2-1	.	CASSQGVNPNNEQFF	TGTGCCAGCAGCCAAGGGGTGAACCCAAACAATGAGCAGTTCTTC
.	TRBV21-1	TRBJ2-7	.	CASSKLAGNSYEQYF	TGTGCCAGCAGCAAACTAGCGGGGAACTCCTACGAGCAGTACTTC
few	TRBV7-8	TRBJ2-1	TRBD1	CASTIRQGASEQFF	TGTGCCAGCACCATCAGACAGGGGGCGTCTGAGCAGTTCTTC
.	TRBV6-5	TRBJ2-5	.	CASSPPGLKETQYF	TGTGCCAGCAGTCCCCCGGGACTCAAAGAGACCCAGTACTTC
.	TRBV6-6	TRBJ2-1	TRBD2	CASSNTGGTYNEQFF	TGTGCCAGCAGTAATACGGGGGGGACTTACAATGAGCAGTTCTTC
once	TRBV5-1	TRBJ2-7	.	CASSLDREERYF	TGCGCCAGCAGCTTGGACAGGGAAGAGCGGTACTTC
few	TRBV4-3	TRBJ1-3	TRBD1	CASSQVQGVAGNTIYF	TGCGCCAGCAGCCAAGTGCAGGGGGTTGCTGGAAACACCATATATTTT
.	TRBV11-1	TRBJ2-7	TRBD1	CASSVGTGRSKGSEQYF	TGTGCCAGCAGCGTTGGGACAGGGAGATCTAAGGGCTCCGAGCAGTACTTC
.	TRBV5-1	TRBJ2-3	TRBD1	CASSLQGAVTDTQYF	TGCGCCAGCAGCTTGCAGGGGGCGGTCACAGATACGCAGTATTTT
.	TRBV11-2	TRBJ1-3	.	CASSLAGGGNTIYF	TGTGCCAGCAGCCTGGCGGGTGGTGGAAACACCATATATTTT
.	TRBV18	TRBJ2-1	TRBD1	CASSPGTGYNEQFF	TGTGCCAGCTCACCTGGGACAGGCTACAATGAGCAGTTCTTC
.	TRBV19	TRBJ1-1	.	CASSNGQRKTEAFF	TGTGCCAGTAGTAATGGACAGCGGAAGACTGAAGCTTTCTTT
.	TRBV5-5	TRBJ1-2	.	CASSLVDSNYGYTF	TGTGCCAGCAGCTTGGTTGACAGTAACTATGGCTACACCTTC
once	TRBV19	TRBJ1-5	TRBD1	CASSMGTGNQPQHF	TGTGCCAGTAGTATGGGGACAGGCAATCAGCCCCAGCATTTT
.	TRBV19	TRBJ1-5	.	CASRQGRSNQPQHF	TGTGCCAGTAGACAGGGAAGATCAAATCAGCCCCAGCATTTT